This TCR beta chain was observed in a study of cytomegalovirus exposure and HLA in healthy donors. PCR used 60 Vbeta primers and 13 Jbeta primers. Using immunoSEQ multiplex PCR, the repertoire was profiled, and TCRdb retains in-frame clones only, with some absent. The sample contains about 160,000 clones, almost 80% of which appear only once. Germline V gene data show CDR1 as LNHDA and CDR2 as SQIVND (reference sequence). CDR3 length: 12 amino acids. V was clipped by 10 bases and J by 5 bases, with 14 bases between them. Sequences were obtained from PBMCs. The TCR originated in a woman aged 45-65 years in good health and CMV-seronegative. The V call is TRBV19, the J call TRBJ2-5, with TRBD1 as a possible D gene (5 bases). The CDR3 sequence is CATSRVDETQYF. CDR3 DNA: TGTGCCACCAGCAGGGTCGACGAGACCCAGTACTTC.